The 25 T cell receptor beta chains presented below share a single source sample, sequenced in a study of blood T cell repertoires in COVID-19. The data were produced by immunoSEQ multiplex PCR, yet TCRdb's version contains in-frame clones alone and is incomplete. There are 200,000 or so clones in the sample; around 82% occur only once, and around 7% lies in the top ten. Sequencing was done on a sample of PBMCs or T cells enriched from blood (not recorded which). These receptors all stem from a man aged 40-50 years who had recovered from COVID-19.

This clone was detected only once. This chain links TRBV4-1 with TRBJ1-4, with 7 bases fitting TRBD1. In germline, CDR1 is MGHRA, CDR2 YSYEKL. J lost 8 bases, V lost 5 bases, and 14 bases had no gene match. The CDR3 covers 16 residues. CDR3 coding DNA: TGCGCCAGCAGCTACGAGACAGGGAGCAGGGGGGAAAAACTGTTTTTT. It codes for CASSYETGSRGEKLFF.

This sequence joins TRBV3-1 (or the pseudogene TRBV3-2) and TRBJ1-2; no clear D. The ends were cut back, 1 base at V and 2 bases at J, with 5 bases in the middle. Germline V gene data show CDR1 as LGHDT and CDR2 as YNNKEL (reference sequence). The CDR3 contains 13 residues. For the CDR3, the DNA is TGTGCCAGCAGCCAAGGAGTAAACTATGGCTACACCTTC. Amino acids: CASSQGVNYGYTF.

The chain recombines TRBV5-6 with TRBJ1-2, with TRBD1 matching over 9 bases. The ends lost 2 bases at V and 5 bases at J; junction bases unmatched: 7. The CDR3 sequence is 15 residues long. Per germline, CDR1 SGHDT and CDR2 YYEEEE. CDR3 DNA sequence: TGTGCCAGCAGCTTTAGGACAGGGGCACGTTATGGCTACACCTTC. Protein sequence: CASSFRTGARYGYTF.

This rearrangement joins TRBV9 to TRBJ1-3, with 7 bases aligning to TRBD1. J gave up 1 base and V 6 bases, and 1 base lay outside the gene matches. The CDR3 totals 13 residues. The germline CDR1 and CDR2 sequences are SGDLS and YYNGEE. The DNA of the CDR3 is TGTGCCAGCAAGGGACAGTCTGGAAACACCATATATTTT. This encodes CASKGQSGNTIYF.

CDR3 nucleotide sequence: TGCGCCAGCAGCCAACAACCCGACTCTACCGGGGAGCTGTTTTTT. Translated: CASSQQPDSTGELFF. The chain has TRBV4-3 and TRBJ2-2; D remains ambiguous. V lost 2 bases, J lost 5 bases, and 12 bases lay in between. Per germline, CDR1 LGHNA and CDR2 YSLEER. The CDR3 is 15 amino acids.

This sequence joins TRBV27 and TRBJ1-4; 10 nucleotides align to TRBD1. CDR3 size: 18 residues. Germline V gives CDR1 MNHEY, CDR2 SMNVEV (reference sequence). Trimming at V came to 5 bases and at J to 6 bases, leaving 15 bases not matched to a gene. CDR3 coding DNA: TGTGCCAGCAGTATTACCGGGACAGGGGCAATTTTGGATGAAAAACTGTTTTTT. Protein product: CASSITGTGAILDEKLFF. Using reference TRBV27 and TRBJ1-4 for the parts outside the CDR3, the full variable domain is EAQVTQNPRYLITVTGKKLTVTCSQNMNHEYMSWYRQDPGLGLRQIYYSMNVEVTDKGDVPEGYKVSRKEKRNFPLILESPSPNQTSLYFCASSITGTGAILDEKLFFGSGTQLSVL.

The chain links TRBV4-2 to TRBJ1-1; D is unresolved. The V end lost 1 base, the J end lost 1 base, and 4 bases lay between the germline ends. Germline values: CDR1 LGHNA, CDR2 YNFKEQ. The CDR3 extends over 13 amino acids. This chain's CDR3 is CASSQGPNTEAFF. The CDR3 nucleotides read TGTGCCAGCAGCCAAGGGCCGAACACTGAAGCTTTCTTT.

The genes are TRBV18 and TRBJ1-2; TRBD1 aligns across 7 bases. Losses at the gene ends were 1 base for V and 8 bases for J; bases not matched to a gene: 7. Germline V gene sequence: CDR1 KGHSH, CDR2 LQKENI. This CDR3 region has 14 residues. CDR3 region: CASSPLPGGIGYTF. The DNA for the CDR3 is TGTGCCAGCTCACCACTCCCAGGGGGAATAGGCTACACCTTC.

This clone has only one observation. The chain has TRBV5-6 and TRBJ1-6; D not resolved. CDR3 length equals 13 residues. Germline CDR1 and CDR2: SGHDT and YYEEEE. V shed 0 bases and J shed 9 bases, with 7 bases lying between them. The CDR3 DNA is TGTGCCAGCAGCTTGGCAGCAGGTTCACCCCTCCACTTT. It yields the protein CASSLAAGSPLHF. The complete variable domain, with remaining parts taken from reference TRBV5-6 and TRBJ1-6, reads DAGVTQSPTHLIKTRGQQVTLRCSPKSGHDTVSWYQQALGQGPQFIFQYYEEEERQRGNFPDRFSGHQFPNYSSELNVNALLLGDSALYLCASSLAAGSPLHFGNGTRLTVT.

This chain uses TRBV5-1 with TRBJ2-7; TRBD1 agrees at 11 bases. Germline lookup yields CDR1 SGHRS and CDR2 YFSETQ. The length of the CDR3 is 16 residues. Trimming at V came to 4 bases and at J to 6 bases, leaving 12 bases not matched to a gene. The CDR3 DNA is TGCGCCAGCAGCCCTTCCGGGACAGGGGGAATGGGCGAGCAGTACTTC. It yields the protein CASSPSGTGGMGEQYF.

As DNA, the CDR3 is TGCAGCGTTGAACGAGGGTCGTACCAAGAGACCCAGTACTTC. Translating gives CSVERGSYQETQYF. This chain uses TRBV29-1 with TRBJ2-5, with D possibly being TRBD2 (5 bases). From germline, CDR1 is SQVTM and CDR2 ANQGSEA. The V and J ends lost 2 bases and 0 bases respectively, with 10 bases between them. The CDR3 totals 14 residues.

The chain carries TRBV9 and TRBJ1-2; 10 nucleotides align to TRBD1. Per germline, CDR1 SGDLS and CDR2 YYNGEE. CDR3 length equals 15 residues. Trimming took 0 bases from V and 4 from J; bases not matched to a gene: 3. The CDR3 DNA sequence: TGTGCCAGCAGCGTAGAGGGACAGGGGTTCTATGGCTACACCTTC. It encodes CASSVEGQGFYGYTF.

There are a few counts of this clone. The rearrangement joins TRBV20-1 to TRBJ2-1; D remains unclear. Trimming cost V 3 bases and J 5 bases, with 8 bases left between them. Germline CDR1 is DFQATT and CDR2 is SNEGSKA (reference sequence). This CDR3 has 12 residues. CDR3 DNA sequence: TGCAGTGCTAGTAGCCGAAACAATGAGCAGTTCTTC. It codes for CSASSRNNEQFF.

The DNA for the CDR3 is TGTGCCACGTTCCCCCTTAATAAACGGGAAGCTTTCTTT. It specifies CATFPLNKREAFF. J is TRBJ1-1 and V is TRBV27; D is unresolved. This CDR3 spans 13 amino acids. Germline lookup yields CDR1 MNHEY and CDR2 SMNVEV (reference sequence). Trimming stripped 10 bases from V and 8 bases from J, with 20 bases between.

This chain links TRBV28 with TRBJ2-7, with D possibly matching TRBD1 (5 bases). The CDR3 contains 16 residues. The V gene lost 6 bases and the J gene lost 0 bases, with 18 bases spanning the gap. CDR1 MDHEN and CDR2 SYDVKM come from the germline V gene. CDR3 nucleotide sequence: TGTGCCAGCAGCTTTAGGTTGGACACCCTCTCCTACGAGCAGTACTTC. The encoded protein is CASSFRLDTLSYEQYF.

This clone occurred once. The chain has TRBV9 and TRBJ1-5; D is undetermined. Trimming stripped 4 bases from V and 2 bases from J, with 10 bases between. Germline CDR1 is SGDLS and CDR2 is YYNGEE. The CDR3 has 14 residues. Here the CDR3 reads CASSISGGNQPQHF. CDR3 bases: TGTGCCAGCAGCATAAGCGGTGGCAATCAGCCCCAGCATTTT.

This chain links TRBV5-4 with TRBJ2-1; D gene unclear. Trimming took off 3 bases at V and 7 bases at J, with 8 bases between the two ends. This CDR3 spans 12 amino acids. Germline CDR1 SGHNT, CDR2 YYREEE (reference sequence). The DNA of the CDR3 is TGTGCCAGCAGCTCTTTCCCTAATGAGCAGTTCTTC. It translates to CASSSFPNEQFF.

This sequence joins TRBV9 and TRBJ1-3; the D gene is possibly TRBD1 (5 bases). The CDR3 is 15 amino acids. Germline lookup yields CDR1 SGDLS and CDR2 YYNGEE. The ends were cut back, 0 bases at V and 0 bases at J, with 7 bases in the middle. CDR3 nucleotides: TGTGCCAGCAGCGTAGAGGGGCTCTCTGGAAACACCATATATTTT. This translates into CASSVEGLSGNTIYF. The variable domain in full, completed from reference TRBV9 and TRBJ1-3, reads DSGVTQTPKHLITATGQRVTLRCSPRSGDLSVYWYQQSLDQGLQFLIQYYNGEERAKGNILERFSAQQFPDLHSELNLSSLELGDSALYFCASSVEGLSGNTIYFGEGSWLTVV.

The gene calls are TRBV5-1 and TRBJ1-2, with 9 bases that match TRBD1. V lost 3 bases, J lost 3 bases, and 6 bases stayed unmatched. Germline lookup yields CDR1 SGHRS and CDR2 YFSETQ. This CDR3 comprises 15 residues. The CDR3: CASSWRGQGDYGYTF. The CDR3 nucleotides read TGCGCCAGCAGCTGGAGGGGACAGGGTGACTATGGCTACACCTTC.

This clone came up once. The chain recombines TRBV5-1 with TRBJ1-2, with 9 bases identical to TRBD1. CDR1 and CDR2 from the germline V gene are SGHRS and YFSETQ. The CDR3 loop spans 13 amino acids. V trimming: 4 bases; J trimming: 6 bases; junction bases outside the gene matches: 4. The CDR3 is CASSPGTGNGYTF. The DNA of the CDR3 is TGCGCCAGCAGCCCAGGGACAGGGAATGGCTACACCTTC. The entire variable domain, with the rest obtained from reference TRBV5-1 and TRBJ1-2, is as follows: KAGVTQTPRYLIKTRGQQVTLSCSPISGHRSVSWYQQTPGQGLQFLFEYFSETQRNKGNFPGRFSGRQFSNSRSEMNVSTLELGDSALYLCASSPGTGNGYTFGSGTRLTVV.

The table lists this clone with a count of one. The genes are TRBV7-6 and TRBJ2-7, with 12 nucleotides matching TRBD2. CDR1 and CDR2 (germline): SGHVS, FNYEAQ. The CDR3 loop spans 16 amino acids. V was pared by 1 base and J by 5 bases, with 6 bases of the junction left unmatched. The CDR3: CASSLGASGGAHEQYF. In DNA, the CDR3 is TGTGCCAGCAGCTTAGGGGCTAGCGGGGGGGCACACGAGCAGTACTTC.

The chain links TRBV29-1 to TRBJ1-1, with 10 bases aligning to TRBD1. In germline, CDR1 is SQVTM, CDR2 ANQGSEA. The CDR3 contains 14 residues. The J segment lost 11 bases and the V segment lost 5 bases, leaving 14 bases of the junction unmatched. CDR3 sequence (DNA): TGCAGCGTTTTAGGGACAGGGGTGGGTTTTGACGCTTTCTTT. This translates into CSVLGTGVGFDAFF.

The V gene is TRBV30, the J gene TRBJ2-3, with D perhaps TRBD1 (5 bases). From germline, CDR1 is GTSNPN and CDR2 SVGIG (reference sequence). There are 12 residues in the CDR3. V was trimmed by 4 bases and J by 2 bases, leaving 7 bases between them. The CDR3 loop is CAWMTATDTQYF. The CDR3 DNA is TGTGCCTGGATGACAGCCACAGATACGCAGTATTTT. Drawing the rest from reference TRBV30 and TRBJ2-3, the complete variable domain is SQTIHQWPATLVQPVGSPLSLECTVEGTSNPNLYWYRQAAGRGLQLLFYSVGIGQISSEVPQNLSASRPQDRQFILSSKKLLLSDSGFYLCAWMTATDTQYFGPGTRLTVL.

The chain recombines TRBV4-2 with TRBJ2-7; D possibly corresponds to TRBD2 (5 bases). Germline assignment: CDR1 LGHNA and CDR2 YNFKEQ. V was pared by 3 bases and J by 2 bases, with 14 bases between. The CDR3 extends over 15 amino acids. CDR3 DNA sequence: TGTGCCAGCAGCCAGGGAGTGGTACAAACCTACGAGCAGTACTTC. It specifies CASSQGVVQTYEQYF.

V is TRBV7-9 and J is TRBJ2-5; 7 bases line up with TRBD1. In germline, CDR1 is SEHNR, CDR2 FQNEAQ (reference sequence). The trim removed 5 bases at V and 5 bases at J, leaving 20 bases unmatched. This CDR3 comprises 18 residues. The CDR3 DNA is TGTGCCAGCAGCCCATCAAGGGCTACACAGGGGCAGGGTGAGACCCAGTACTTC. Translation gives CASSPSRATQGQGETQYF. The full variable domain, its missing parts supplied by reference TRBV7-9 and TRBJ2-5, is DTGVSQNPRHKITKRGQNVTFRCDPISEHNRLYWYRQTLGQGPEFLTYFQNEAQLEKSRLLSDRFSAERPKGSFSTLEIQRTEQGDSAMYLCASSPSRATQGQGETQYFGPGTRLLVL.